This T cell receptor beta chain comes out of a study of CD8 T cells in ankylosing spondylitis (dated by TCRdb to between 2016 and 2019). As for the study more broadly: To find TCR variants linked to disease, the study profiled T cell receptor beta repertoires in ankylosing spondylitis patients and healthy donors. The whole study cohort included 95 to 130 healthy donors and under 30 ankylosing spondylitis patients. Peripheral blood was sampled, and synovial fluid was additionally collected from ankylosing spondylitis patients. General findings and caveats noted by the study authors: Blood from ankylosing spondylitis patients appeared to be characterized by a TCR beta motif composed of several highly homologous amino acid variants. A CD8+ phenotype was shown by the disease-linked clones, which were found at relatively low frequencies in peripheral blood. Some TCR beta motif variants had previously been reported in synovial fluid and blood of reactive arthritis patients, which suggested common disease-initiation mechanisms. The disease-linked clones were reported to be significantly enriched in matched synovial fluid samples from ankylosing spondylitis patients.

Sequencing was carried out with an Illumina HiSeq 2500. Quantitative 5'-RACE with molecular barcodes was the method used to prepare the TCR beta libraries. As for how the authors treated the data: A new computational method, built on a probabilistic model of VDJ rearrangement, was used to identify disease-linked TCR variants. The public reads were reanalyzed by TCRdb: fastp trimming at Q25, MiXCR alignment, in-frame beta chains only. Entries are consolidated by CDR3 protein sequence, retaining the most common genes and DNA. Here the V and J calls rest on TCRdb's processing, not on the authors' analysis. The table for this sample lists a few hundred thousand distinct CDR3 sequences; 10% to 15% of them were counted only once. Clones ranked in the top ten supply under 7.5% of the sample. V is pared back by 10 bases and J by 7 bases, with 14 bases lying between the germline termini. The CDR3, from cysteine to phenylalanine, totals 13 residues. The only DNA kept is the CDR3, 39 bases in frame from the first base. CDR1 and CDR2 are read off the germline V gene as ENHRY and SYGVKD.

This clonotype was detected many times. It lacks a known antigen. No per-base quality is available; no much larger clone lies one base away. The origin of this receptor is a male donor with ankylosing spondylitis. Source material: blood, either unsorted or a sorted T cell fraction (not recorded which). The chain links TRBV10-3 with TRBJ1-6, with no confident D gene call. The CDR3 region has the sequence CASTSGENSPLHF. In nucleotide form, the sequence is TGTGCCAGCACGTCTGGAGAGAATTCACCCCTCCACTTT.